A selection of T cell receptor beta chains follows, all from one sample in a study of T cell responses to AZD1222 COVID-19 vaccine. The repertoire was sequenced with immunoSEQ multiplex PCR; TCRdb's copy has only in-frame clones and lacks some. The repertoire has some 150,000 clones, 85% to 95% of them found once; the top ten carry over 0.8%. The material was peripheral blood, obtained on day 0 of AZD1222 vaccination. These receptors came from an adult in good health. The CDR3 runs from the conserved cysteine through the conserved F or W. Fields, in order: clone size, V gene, J gene, D gene, CDR3 DNA, CDR3 protein. D genes are given only for firm matches. Not all rows give a size; the values are once, few, many and, for expanded clones, a class.

>NA|TRBV5-6|TRBJ1-3|TRBD1
TGTGCCAGCAGCAACCCACCGGGACAGGGAAGAAACACCATATATTTT
CASSNPPGQGRNTIYF
>NA|TRBV30|TRBJ1-2|NA
TGTGCCTGGAGTGTACTCCCAGTTAACTATGGCTACACCTTC
CAWSVLPVNYGYTF
>NA|TRBV28|TRBJ1-5|NA
TGTGCCAGCAGTTTTCGGGGAAAAGGGGGTCAGCCCCAGCATTTT
CASSFRGKGGQPQHF
>NA|TRBV19|TRBJ2-6|NA
TGTGCCAGTAGTATCCGGGGGCTCGTTCGAGGGGCCAACGTCCTGACTTTC
CASSIRGLVRGANVLTF
>once|TRBV29-1|TRBJ1-1|NA
TGCAGCGTTGATCACGGACTTGGCACTGAAGCTTTCTTT
CSVDHGLGTEAFF
>once|TRBV6-5|TRBJ1-2|NA
TGTGCCACCGGTAGTCAGGCTCCTAACTATGGCTACACCTTC
CATGSQAPNYGYTF
>NA|TRBV5-4|TRBJ2-7|NA
TGTGCCAGCAGCCCGACAGGCGCCAACAACCGCTACGAGCAGTACTTC
CASSPTGANNRYEQYF
>NA|TRBV3-1/TRBV3-2|TRBJ2-5|NA
TGTGCCTCAAGAAAAAGGGCAGGTGAGACCCAGTACTTC
CASRKRAGETQYF
>NA|TRBV28|TRBJ2-1|NA
TGTGCCAGCAGTTTTCTATCGTCAAACTACAATGAGCAGTTCTTC
CASSFLSSNYNEQFF
>NA|TRBV11-3|TRBJ2-7|NA
TGTGCCAGCAGCTTGGGACCTCAGGGGGAGCAGTACTTC
CASSLGPQGEQYF
>few|TRBV5-1|TRBJ1-1|NA
TGCGCCAGCAGCTCGAGCCCAGGGAAGAGTGAAGCTTTCTTT
CASSSSPGKSEAFF
>NA|TRBV3-1/TRBV3-2|TRBJ2-5|TRBD1
TGTGCCAGCAGCCGATACTGGGACAGGGAAGAAGAGACCCAGTACTTC
CASSRYWDREEETQYF
>NA|TRBV28|TRBJ1-2|TRBD1
TGTGCCAGCACTTCCGAGGGACAGGGACTTCATGGCTACACCTTC
CASTSEGQGLHGYTF
>NA|TRBV5-4|TRBJ1-1|TRBD1
TGTGCCAGCAGCTCTCGACAGGGTATAAACACTGAAGCTTTCTTT
CASSSRQGINTEAFF